These 25 T cell receptor beta chains originate from one sample sequenced in a study of shared clonotypes between healthy human individuals. Clones were sequenced by immunoSEQ multiplex PCR, and TCRdb holds only the in-frame ones, with some missing. The table lists 1,500,000 or so clones, roughly 98.5% of them singletons, with approximately 0.38% in the top ten. Sequencing was done on a sample of naive CD4+ T cells sorted from blood. The subset: CD45RA+ positively selected. The source is a man aged 25 to 40 in good health.

V gene TRBV11-2 combines with J gene TRBJ2-7, with 9 bases fitting TRBD2. Germline trimming cut 1 base from V and 2 bases from J; bases unmatched to any gene: 6. The length of the CDR3 is 16 residues. Germline loops: CDR1 SGHAT, CDR2 FQNNGV. CDR3 nucleotide sequence: TGTGCCAGCAGCTTAGCCCTGGGACTAGCAGCCTACGAGCAGTACTTC. It specifies CASSLALGLAAYEQYF. The complete variable domain, with remaining parts taken from reference TRBV11-2 and TRBJ2-7, reads EAGVAQSPRYKIIEKRQSVAFWCNPISGHATLYWYQQILGQGPKLLIQFQNNGVVDDSQLPKDRFSAERLKGVDSTLKIQPAKLEDSAVYLCASSLALGLAAYEQYFGPGTRLTVT.

The chain has TRBV11-2 and TRBJ2-1; D possibly corresponds to TRBD2 (5 bases). The CDR3 loop spans 15 amino acids. Trimming shortened V by 5 bases and J by 4 bases, and 15 bases separated the two germline ends. Germline loops: CDR1 SGHAT, CDR2 FQNNGV. The CDR3 region has the DNA TGTGCCAGCAGCCCCGGGGTCGGCTCATACAATGAGCAGTTCTTC. The encoded protein is CASSPGVGSYNEQFF.

Turning to this clone: Other DNA sequences in this specimen translate into the identical CDR3. V gene TRBV6-1 combines with J gene TRBJ1-5; no definite D call. The germline V gene encodes CDR1 MNHNS and CDR2 SASEGT. V was shortened by 0 bases and J by 4 bases, with 10 bases between the two germline ends. CDR3 length: 15 amino acids. The CDR3 sequence is CASSEAWAENQPQHF. The CDR3, as DNA: TGTGCCAGCAGTGAAGCGTGGGCAGAGAATCAGCCCCAGCATTTT.

The chain recombines TRBV5-4 with TRBJ2-1; 15 positions agree with TRBD2. Germline assignment: CDR1 SGHNT and CDR2 YYREEE (reference sequence). The CDR3 length is 17 residues. Losses at the gene ends were 2 bases for V and 7 bases for J; bases not matched to a gene: 7. The CDR3 DNA sequence: TGTGCCAGCAGCTTTGGACTAGCGGGAGGGTCCGGGAATGAGCAGTTCTTC. Translated: CASSFGLAGGSGNEQFF. Looking up the rest from reference TRBV5-4 and TRBJ2-1 gives the full variable domain: ETGVTQSPTHLIKTRGQQVTLRCSSQSGHNTVSWYQQALGQGPQFIFQYYREEENGRGNFPPRFSGLQFPNYSSELNVNALELDDSALYLCASSFGLAGGSGNEQFFGPGTRLTVL.

This clone was counted a single time. The chain joins TRBV29-1 to TRBJ2-2, with D perhaps matching TRBD1 (5 bases). The CDR3 contains 15 residues. Germline values: CDR1 SQVTM, CDR2 ANQGSEA. Trimming stripped 7 bases from V and 7 bases from J, with 22 bases between. The CDR3 is CSAGSGWAGFGELFF. In nucleotides, the CDR3 is TGCAGCGCCGGCTCTGGGTGGGCAGGGTTCGGGGAGCTGTTTTTT.

This sequence joins TRBV30 and TRBJ2-6; the D is unclear. The V and J ends lost 5 bases and 0 bases respectively, with 5 bases between them. The CDR3 extends over 13 amino acids. Germline V CDR1 and CDR2: GTSNPN, SVGIG (reference sequence). CDR3 sequence: CAWEFSGANVLTF. CDR3 DNA sequence: TGTGCCTGGGAATTCTCTGGGGCCAACGTCCTGACTTTC.

The chain recombines TRBV2 with TRBJ2-1, with TRBD1 matching over 8 bases. Germline V lookup: CDR1 SNHLY, CDR2 FYNNEI. This CDR3 spans 16 amino acids. Unmatched junction bases numbered 6, after V lost 2 bases and J lost 3 bases. The chain's CDR3 is CASSEPGQDLYNEQFF. The CDR3 DNA reads TGTGCCAGCAGTGAACCGGGACAGGACCTCTACAATGAGCAGTTCTTC.

Here the CDR3 reads CASSSGRGSYEQYF. The CDR3 DNA follows: TGTGCCAGCAGTAGCGGGAGGGGGTCCTACGAGCAGTACTTC. The V gene is TRBV2, the J gene TRBJ2-7, with 10 bases that match TRBD2. CDR3 length equals 14 residues. From germline, CDR1 is SNHLY and CDR2 FYNNEI. V was pared by 5 bases and J by 1 base, with 2 bases of the junction left unmatched.

The chain uses TRBV6-9 and TRBJ2-7; D may be TRBD1 or TRBD2 (5 bases each). V was cut by 8 bases and J by 0 bases, with 23 bases left in between. CDR1 is MNHGY, CDR2 SVAAGI, per germline. This CDR3 spans 17 amino acids. CDR3 in amino acids: CASGRQKSGRPSYEQYF. The DNA of the CDR3 is TGTGCCAGCGGTCGACAGAAATCGGGAAGACCCTCCTACGAGCAGTACTTC.

The gene calls are TRBV11-2 and TRBJ2-2; D unclear. The CDR3 spans 15 residues. V was pared by 0 bases and J by 3 bases, with 8 bases between. CDR1 and CDR2 from the germline V gene are SGHAT and FQNNGV. In DNA form, the CDR3 reads TGTGCCAGCAGCTTAGATGCCATCGACACCGGGGAGCTGTTTTTT. It encodes CASSLDAIDTGELFF.

The rearrangement links TRBV2 to TRBJ1-1, with D uncertain. The CDR3 is 14 amino acids. From germline, CDR1 is SNHLY and CDR2 FYNNEI. Trimming left V 1 base short and J 0 bases short, with 6 bases between. The CDR3 sequence is CASSEDRLNTEAFF. The CDR3 bases are TGTGCCAGCAGTGAAGACAGATTGAACACTGAAGCTTTCTTT.

The count of this clone is one. The chain carries TRBV18 and TRBJ1-5; D is ambiguous. The CDR3 is 17 residues long. From germline, CDR1 is KGHSH and CDR2 LQKENI. V lost 3 bases and J 0 bases, leaving 15 bases between the germline ends. The CDR3 here is CASSPGVAAYSNQPQHF. The CDR3 DNA sequence: TGTGCCAGCTCACCCGGGGTGGCAGCCTATAGCAATCAGCCCCAGCATTTT.

The gene calls are TRBV29-1 and TRBJ2-3; 8 bases line up with TRBD2. J gave up 4 bases and V 4 bases, and 13 bases lay outside the gene matches. The CDR3 has 16 amino acids. In germline, CDR1 is SQVTM, CDR2 ANQGSEA. The CDR3 sequence is CSVVPREALVPDTQYF. In DNA form, the CDR3 reads TGCAGCGTTGTTCCGCGGGAGGCCCTTGTGCCAGATACGCAGTATTTT.

The CDR3: CASSYAAGTDTQYF. The DNA for the CDR3 is TGTGCCAGCAGTTACGCCGCGGGCACAGATACGCAGTATTTT. This chain joins TRBV27 and TRBJ2-3; no firm D call. The CDR3 loop spans 14 amino acids. Deletions cut 4 bases from V and 1 base from J, with 9 bases between. Germline V CDR1 and CDR2: MNHEY, SMNVEV (reference sequence).

The CDR3: CASSWRTGYEQYF. The CDR3 nucleotides read TGTGCCAGCAGCTGGCGGACAGGCTACGAGCAGTACTTC. V gene TRBV7-2 combines with J gene TRBJ2-7, with 7 bases that match TRBD1. The CDR3 runs 13 residues. The trim removed 4 bases at V and 3 bases at J, leaving 3 bases unmatched. CDR1 is SGHTA, CDR2 FQGNSA, per germline.

With respect to this clone: Other DNA sequences in the same sample also yield this CDR3. The chain links TRBV28 to TRBJ1-2; TRBD1 might be the D (5 bases). Germline V lookup: CDR1 MDHEN, CDR2 SYDVKM. V was cut by 5 bases and J by 4 bases, with 11 bases left in between. This CDR3 has 13 residues. The CDR3 DNA reads TGTGCCAGCAGTAGCGGGGGGAGCTATGGCTACACCTTC. Translation gives CASSSGGSYGYTF.

CDR3 in DNA: TGTGCCAGCAGTCCCCAGGGGGAGCCTTACGAGCAGTACTTC. Its protein product is CASSPQGEPYEQYF. V gene TRBV6-5 combines with J gene TRBJ2-7, with 7 bases lining up with TRBD1. The germline V gene has CDR1 MNHEY and CDR2 SVGAGI. Germline trimming cut 5 bases from V and 4 bases from J; bases unmatched to any gene: 8. The CDR3 totals 14 residues.

V usage is TRBV27 and J usage is TRBJ2-7, with D unresolved. With 4 bases removed from V and 6 bases from J, the gap between germline ends came to 19 bases. Germline assignment: CDR1 MNHEY and CDR2 SMNVEV (reference sequence). The CDR3 is made up of 15 amino acids. The CDR3 bases are TGTGCCAGCAGTTCCTCCGACCGAAGGTACGGCGAGCAGTACTTC. The encoded protein is CASSSSDRRYGEQYF.

This clone showed up just a few times. The V call is TRBV29-1, the J call TRBJ2-1; D not resolved. Germline values: CDR1 SQVTM, CDR2 ANQGSEA. This CDR3 comprises 10 residues. The V gene lost 4 bases and the J gene lost 6 bases, with 4 bases spanning the gap. CDR3 in DNA: TGCAGCGTTGGGGTCAATGAGCAGTTCTTC. It translates to CSVGVNEQFF.

The chain uses TRBV29-1 and TRBJ2-1, with 9 bases that match TRBD2. This CDR3 spans 18 amino acids. Germline CDR1 SQVTM, CDR2 ANQGSEA. V dropped 5 bases and J dropped 1; count of bases not matched to a gene: 15. Here the CDR3 reads CSVWDRVSGRRSYNEQFF. CDR3 DNA: TGCAGCGTTTGGGATCGGGTTAGCGGGAGAAGGTCCTACAATGAGCAGTTCTTC.

For this clone: Compared with germline, one end of the junction differs, possibly owing to a read error. This chain links TRBV5-1 with TRBJ2-7; D unclear. The CDR3 extends over 13 amino acids. From germline, CDR1 is SGHRS and CDR2 YFSETQ. CDR3 bases: TGCGCCAGCAGCTTGGCAAGGTCCTCCGAGCAGTACTTC. Encoded protein: CASSLARSSEQYF.

The chain joins TRBV5-6 to TRBJ1-1; D is undetermined. V was trimmed by 2 bases and J by 5 bases, leaving 13 bases between them. Germline CDR1 SGHDT, CDR2 YYEEEE. The CDR3 contains 14 residues. The CDR3 reads CASSLYGMGTEAFF. In DNA, the CDR3 is TGTGCCAGCAGCTTATACGGGATGGGGACTGAAGCTTTCTTT.

The V and J genes are TRBV5-1 and TRBJ1-1, with D hard to call. The V gene lost 5 bases and the J gene lost 3 bases, with 14 bases spanning the gap. The length of the CDR3 is 14 residues. The germline V gene encodes CDR1 SGHRS and CDR2 YFSETQ. CDR3 nucleotide sequence: TGCGCCAGCAGGCCTATCTCCGGATACACTGAAGCTTTCTTT. This translates into CASRPISGYTEAFF.

The chain combines TRBV6-5 with TRBJ2-1; 8 bases match TRBD1. V trimming: 6 bases; J trimming: 7 bases; junction bases outside the gene matches: 11. In germline, CDR1 is MNHEY, CDR2 SVGAGI. This CDR3 is 15 amino acids long. CDR3 region: CASSQGAGGTNEQFF. The CDR3 region has the DNA TGTGCCAGCAGCCAGGGGGCAGGGGGGACGAATGAGCAGTTCTTC.

The chain couples TRBV15 to TRBJ1-5; D call uncertain. This CDR3 comprises 14 residues. Germline values: CDR1 LNHNV, CDR2 YYDKDF (reference sequence). V lost 3 bases and J lost 1, with 7 bases in between. The CDR3 DNA is TGTGCCACCAGCAGGTCGGGGAGCAATCAGCCCCAGCATTTT. Amino acid sequence: CATSRSGSNQPQHF.